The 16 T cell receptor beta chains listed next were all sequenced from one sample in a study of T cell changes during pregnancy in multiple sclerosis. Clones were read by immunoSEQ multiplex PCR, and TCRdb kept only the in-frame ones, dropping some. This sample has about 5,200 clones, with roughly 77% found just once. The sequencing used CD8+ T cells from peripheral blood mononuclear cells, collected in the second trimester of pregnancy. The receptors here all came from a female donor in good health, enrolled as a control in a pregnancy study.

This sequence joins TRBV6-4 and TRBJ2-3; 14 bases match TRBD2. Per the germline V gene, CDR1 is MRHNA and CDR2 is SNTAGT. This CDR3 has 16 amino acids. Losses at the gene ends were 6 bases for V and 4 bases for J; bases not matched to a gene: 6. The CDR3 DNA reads TGTGCCAGCAGCCCGACTAGCGGGGGGGCATCAGATACGCAGTATTTT. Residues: CASSPTSGGASDTQYF.

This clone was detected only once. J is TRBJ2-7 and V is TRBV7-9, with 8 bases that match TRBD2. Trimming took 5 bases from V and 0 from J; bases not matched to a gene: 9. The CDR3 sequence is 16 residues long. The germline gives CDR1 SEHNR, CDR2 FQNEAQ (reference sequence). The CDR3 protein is CASSAAGGLSSYEQYF. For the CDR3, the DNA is TGTGCCAGCAGCGCCGCGGGAGGACTTTCCTCCTACGAGCAGTACTTC.

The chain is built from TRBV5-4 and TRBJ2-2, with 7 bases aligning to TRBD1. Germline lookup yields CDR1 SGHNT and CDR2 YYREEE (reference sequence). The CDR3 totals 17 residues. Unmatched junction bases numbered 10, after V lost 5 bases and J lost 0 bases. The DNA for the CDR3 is TGTGCCAGCAGATTAGGATTGGGACAGACGAACACCGGGGAGCTGTTTTTT. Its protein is CASRLGLGQTNTGELFF.

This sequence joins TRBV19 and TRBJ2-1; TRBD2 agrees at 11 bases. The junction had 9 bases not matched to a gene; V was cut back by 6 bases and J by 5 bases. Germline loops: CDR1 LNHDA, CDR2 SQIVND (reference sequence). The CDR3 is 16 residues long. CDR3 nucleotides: TGTGCCAGTAGAAAGCCGGGACTAGCGGATCACAATGAGCAGTTCTTC. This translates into CASRKPGLADHNEQFF.

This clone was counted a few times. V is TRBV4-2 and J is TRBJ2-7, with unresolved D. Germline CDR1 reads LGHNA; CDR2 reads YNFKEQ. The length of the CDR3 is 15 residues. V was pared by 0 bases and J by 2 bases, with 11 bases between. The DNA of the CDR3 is TGTGCCAGCAGCCAAGAGGTAACAGAAGCCTACGAGCAGTACTTC. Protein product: CASSQEVTEAYEQYF.

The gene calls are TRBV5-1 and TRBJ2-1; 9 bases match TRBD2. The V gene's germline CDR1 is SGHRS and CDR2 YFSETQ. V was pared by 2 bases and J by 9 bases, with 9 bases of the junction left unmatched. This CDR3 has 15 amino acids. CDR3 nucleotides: TGCGCCAGCAGCTTCGTCGCGGGAGGGCTTAGTGAGCAGTTCTTC. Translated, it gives CASSFVAGGLSEQFF.

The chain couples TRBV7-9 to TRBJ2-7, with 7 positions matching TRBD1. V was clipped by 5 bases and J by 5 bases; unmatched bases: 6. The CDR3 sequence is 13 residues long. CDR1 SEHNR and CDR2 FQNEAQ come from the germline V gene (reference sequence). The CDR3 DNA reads TGTGCCAGCAGCGACACAGGGGTGGACGAGCAGTACTTC. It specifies CASSDTGVDEQYF. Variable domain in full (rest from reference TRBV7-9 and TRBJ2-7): DTGVSQNPRHKITKRGQNVTFRCDPISEHNRLYWYRQTLGQGPEFLTYFQNEAQLEKSRLLSDRFSAERPKGSFSTLEIQRTEQGDSAMYLCASSDTGVDEQYFGPGTRLTVT.

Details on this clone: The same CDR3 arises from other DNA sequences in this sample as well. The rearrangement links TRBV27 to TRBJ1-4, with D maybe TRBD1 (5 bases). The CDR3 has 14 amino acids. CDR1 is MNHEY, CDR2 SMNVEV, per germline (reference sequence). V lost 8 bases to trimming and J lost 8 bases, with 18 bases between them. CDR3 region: CASSNRAGREKLFF. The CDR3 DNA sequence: TGTGCCAGCTCCAATAGGGCAGGGAGGGAAAAACTGTTTTTT.

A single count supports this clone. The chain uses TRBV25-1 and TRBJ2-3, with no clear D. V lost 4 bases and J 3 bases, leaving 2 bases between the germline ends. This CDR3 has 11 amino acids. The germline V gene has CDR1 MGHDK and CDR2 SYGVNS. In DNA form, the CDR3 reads TGTGCCAGCAGTGTAACAGATACGCAGTATTTT. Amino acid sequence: CASSVTDTQYF.

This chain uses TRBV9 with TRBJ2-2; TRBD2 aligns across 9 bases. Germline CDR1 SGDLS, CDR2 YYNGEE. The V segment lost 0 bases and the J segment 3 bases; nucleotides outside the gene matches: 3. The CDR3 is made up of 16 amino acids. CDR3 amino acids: CASSVASGTHTGELFF. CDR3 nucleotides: TGTGCCAGCAGCGTAGCTAGCGGGACGCACACCGGGGAGCTGTTTTTT.

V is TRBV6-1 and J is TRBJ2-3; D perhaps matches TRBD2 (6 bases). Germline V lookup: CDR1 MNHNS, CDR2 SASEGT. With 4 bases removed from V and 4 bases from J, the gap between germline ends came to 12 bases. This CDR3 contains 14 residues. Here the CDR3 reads CASSGSGGADTQYF. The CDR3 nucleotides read TGTGCCAGCAGTGGCTCGGGCGGGGCAGATACGCAGTATTTT.

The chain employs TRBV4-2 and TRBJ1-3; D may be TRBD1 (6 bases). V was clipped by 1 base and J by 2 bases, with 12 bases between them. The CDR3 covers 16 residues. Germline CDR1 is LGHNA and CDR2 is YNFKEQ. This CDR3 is CASSQGDPGAGNTIYF. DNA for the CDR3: TGTGCCAGCAGCCAAGGGGACCCAGGGGCTGGAAACACCATATATTTT.

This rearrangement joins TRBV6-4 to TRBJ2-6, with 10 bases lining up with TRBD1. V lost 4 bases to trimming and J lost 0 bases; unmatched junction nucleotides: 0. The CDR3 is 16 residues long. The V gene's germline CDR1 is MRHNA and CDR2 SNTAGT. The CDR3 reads CASSGTGGSGANVLTF. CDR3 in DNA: TGTGCCAGCAGTGGGACAGGGGGCTCTGGGGCCAACGTCCTGACTTTC.

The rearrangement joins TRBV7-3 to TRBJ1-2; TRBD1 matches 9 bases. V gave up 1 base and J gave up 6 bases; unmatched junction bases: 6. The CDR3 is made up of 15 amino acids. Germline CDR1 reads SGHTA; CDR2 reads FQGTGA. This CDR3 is CASSLKQGAGDGYTF. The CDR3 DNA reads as TGTGCCAGCAGCTTAAAACAGGGGGCGGGGGATGGCTACACCTTC.

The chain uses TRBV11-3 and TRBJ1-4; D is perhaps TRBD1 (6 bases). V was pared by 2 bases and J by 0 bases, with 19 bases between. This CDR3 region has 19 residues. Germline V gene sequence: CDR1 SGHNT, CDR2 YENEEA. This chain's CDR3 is CASSLKGELGETTNEKLFF. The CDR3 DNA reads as TGTGCCAGCAGCTTAAAGGGGGAACTAGGGGAGACAACTAATGAAAAACTGTTTTTT.

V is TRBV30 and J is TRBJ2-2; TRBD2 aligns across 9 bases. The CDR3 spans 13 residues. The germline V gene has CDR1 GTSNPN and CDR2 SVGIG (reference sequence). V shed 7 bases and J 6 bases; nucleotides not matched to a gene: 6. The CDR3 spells CAFSGREAGELFF. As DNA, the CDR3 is TGTGCCTTTAGCGGGAGAGAAGCCGGGGAGCTGTTTTTT.